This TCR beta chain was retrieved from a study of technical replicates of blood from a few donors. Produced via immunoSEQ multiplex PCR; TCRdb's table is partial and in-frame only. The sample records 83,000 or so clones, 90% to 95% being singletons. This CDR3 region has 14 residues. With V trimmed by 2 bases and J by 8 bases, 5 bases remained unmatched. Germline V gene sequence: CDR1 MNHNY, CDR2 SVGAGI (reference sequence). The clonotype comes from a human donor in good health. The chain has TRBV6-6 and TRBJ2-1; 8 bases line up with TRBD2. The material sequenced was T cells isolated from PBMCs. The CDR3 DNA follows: TGTGCCAGCAGTTACGGGGCGGGGGGACATGAGCAGTTCTTC. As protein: CASSYGAGGHEQFF.